This TCR beta chain originates from a study of T-cell memory formation after mild COVID-19. From 5'RACE with constant-segment primers came TCR alpha and TCR beta cDNA libraries that carried sample barcodes and UMIs. One entry per CDR3 protein results from TCRdb running MiXCR on the 5' RACE reads. The sample gives roughly 86,000 distinct CDR3 sequences, 13% of which show up once; around 27% is in the top ten. The length of the CDR3 is 14 residues. J was trimmed by 5 bases and V by 4 bases; bases with no gene match: 6. From germline, CDR1 is MGHRA and CDR2 YSYEKL. The V and J genes are TRBV4-1 and TRBJ1-2, with TRBD1 matching over 8 bases. The specimen sequenced was PBMCs or a T cell subset sorted from them (not recorded which). The receptor was isolated from an adult woman who had mild COVID-19 (a few samples of this study predate the infection). Cell type and time point are not known. This CDR3 reads CASSPVTGEYGYTF. For the CDR3, the DNA is TGCGCCAGCAGCCCGGTGACAGGGGAATATGGCTACACCTTC.